This T cell receptor (beta chain) came from a study of blood T cell repertoires in COVID-19. Across the whole study: Researchers got acute and convalescent COVID-19 samples from the United States, Italy and Spain.

Grouping used clinical history reported by participants in a survey and questionnaire. Cohort 3 donors counted as recovered after two negative PCRs, clearance, or resolved symptoms. V was clipped by 7 bases and J by 2 bases; unmatched bases: 7. This CDR3 is 14 amino acids long. The germline gives CDR1 GTSNPN, CDR2 SVGIG (reference sequence). Libraries were prepared by immunoSEQ multiplex PCR; TCRdb keeps only in-frame clonotypes and omits some of them. The profile shows 150,000 to 200,000 clones, around 84% of them singletons. What was sequenced was PBMCs or T cells enriched from blood (not recorded which). This TCR came from a middle-aged man who had recovered from COVID-19. The gene calls are TRBV30 and TRBJ2-3, with 9 bases fitting TRBD2. In DNA form, the CDR3 reads TGTGCCTTCGAGCGGGGGGCTTACACAGATACGCAGTATTTT. Translating gives CAFERGAYTDTQYF.